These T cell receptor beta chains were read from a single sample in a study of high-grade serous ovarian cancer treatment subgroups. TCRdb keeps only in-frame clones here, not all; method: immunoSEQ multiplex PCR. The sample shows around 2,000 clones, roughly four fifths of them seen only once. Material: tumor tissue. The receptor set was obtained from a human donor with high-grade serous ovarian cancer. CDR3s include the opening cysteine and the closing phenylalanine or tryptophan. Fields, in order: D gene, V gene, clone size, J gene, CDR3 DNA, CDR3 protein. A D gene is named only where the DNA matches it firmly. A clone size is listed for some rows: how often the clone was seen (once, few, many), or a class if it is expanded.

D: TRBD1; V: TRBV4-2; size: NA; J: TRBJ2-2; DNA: TGTGCCAGCAGCCGGGGGGGGGACAGGGTCAACGGGGAGCTGTTTTTT; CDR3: CASSRGGDRVNGELFF
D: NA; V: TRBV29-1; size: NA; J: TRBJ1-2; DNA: TGCAGCGTTGGAGTCACCGTCTATGGCTACACCTTC; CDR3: CSVGVTVYGYTF
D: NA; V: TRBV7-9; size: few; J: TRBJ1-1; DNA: TGTGCCAGCAGCTTAGGCGGGGGGGGGACTGAAGCTTTCTTT; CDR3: CASSLGGGGTEAFF
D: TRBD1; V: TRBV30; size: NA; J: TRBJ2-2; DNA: TGTGCCTGGAGTGGGGCAGGGGGCAGAGGCGGGGAGCTGTTTTTT; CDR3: CAWSGAGGRGGELFF
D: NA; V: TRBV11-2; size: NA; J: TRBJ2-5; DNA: TGTGCCAGCAGCTTAGTTCCCGGCGGGGCCCAAGAGACCCAGTACTTC; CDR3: CASSLVPGGAQETQYF
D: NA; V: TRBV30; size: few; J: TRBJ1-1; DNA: TGTGCCTGGACGAGGAGCACTGAAGCTTTCTTT; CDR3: CAWTRSTEAFF
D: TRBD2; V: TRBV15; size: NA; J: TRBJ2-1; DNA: TGTGCCACCAGCAATCGGACTAGCGGTGACTACAATGAGCAGTTCTTC; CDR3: CATSNRTSGDYNEQFF
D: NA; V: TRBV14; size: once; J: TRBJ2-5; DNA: TGTGCCAGCAGCCAAGGGCAGGAGCAGTACTTC; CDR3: CASSQGQEQYF
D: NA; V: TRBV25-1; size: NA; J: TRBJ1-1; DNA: TGTGCCAGCATATTGGGAACTGAAGCTTTCTTT; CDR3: CASILGTEAFF
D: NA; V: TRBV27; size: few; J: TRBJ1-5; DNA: TGTGCCAGCAGCAGAAGAGGGGGAATGAATCAGCCCCAGCATTTT; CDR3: CASSRRGGMNQPQHF
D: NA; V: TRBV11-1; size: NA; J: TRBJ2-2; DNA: TGTGCCAGCATCAGCGGACACACCGGGGAGCTGTTTTTT; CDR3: CASISGHTGELFF